This T cell receptor (beta chain) stems from a study of T cell responses to AZD1222 COVID-19 vaccine. Study details: Pooled in the analysis were second doses at about 4 or about 12 weeks. Study outcomes and limitations: Regions left unmutated in variants are reportedly the target of nearly half of spike-specific TCRs. Repertoires were sampled only after the peak T cell response.

Details on this clone: Its cognate antigen is unknown.

Generated by immunoSEQ multiplex PCR, the TCRdb table keeps only in-frame clones and is missing some. The sample lists approximately 120,000 clones, about 89% occurring once. Between the trimmed V and J ends, which lost 6 bases and 4 bases, there was a span of 9 bases. Looked up from germline, CDR1 is KGHSH and CDR2 is LQKENI. The length of the CDR3 is 12 residues. The sequence was collected from an adult in good health. The chain employs TRBV18 and TRBJ1-2; D is unresolved. Material: peripheral blood, obtained on day 0 of AZD1222 vaccination. CDR3 in DNA: TGTGCCAGCTCGTTGGGCAGCTATGGCTACACCTTC. Encoded protein: CASSLGSYGYTF.